Listed below are T cell receptor beta chains from one sample, sequenced in a study of T cell responses to AZD1222 COVID-19 vaccine. Some clones are missing from TCRdb's copy, which holds only in-frame ones; the method was immunoSEQ multiplex PCR. Of 110,000 or so clones listed, 70% to 90% are singletons. The input for sequencing was peripheral blood, taken 28 days after the second AZD1222 dose. The receptor set was obtained from an adult who received the AZD1222 COVID-19 vaccine. Both conserved end residues are part of each CDR3. D genes are given only for firm matches. Expanded clones are given a class, and other clones once, few, many or no size at all.

NA	NA	TRBV3-1/TRBV3-2	TRBJ1-2	CASSQDPGGVYGYTF	TGTGCCAGCAGCCAAGATCCCGGAGGCGTTTATGGCTACACCTTC
once	NA	TRBV12-3/TRBV12-4	TRBJ2-5	CASSTGGVVTQYF	TGTGCCAGCAGTACAGGGGGGGTCGTTACCCAGTACTTC
NA	TRBD2	TRBV3-1/TRBV3-2	TRBJ2-3	CASSHRPKTGLAGICTDTQYF	TGTGCCAGCAGCCACCGCCCAAAAACGGGACTAGCGGGGATTTGCACAGATACGCAGTATTTT
NA	TRBD1	TRBV5-4	TRBJ2-7	CASSFGTASYEQYF	TGTGCCAGCAGCTTCGGGACAGCCTCCTACGAGCAGTACTTC
NA	NA	TRBV7-2	TRBJ1-5	CASSITRDQPQHF	TGTGCCAGCAGTATCACCAGGGATCAGCCCCAGCATTTT
NA	NA	TRBV11-2	TRBJ2-7	CASSFIREQYF	TGTGCCAGCAGCTTCATCCGGGAGCAGTACTTC
NA	TRBD1	TRBV2	TRBJ1-5	CASTFGGTGNQPQHF	TGTGCCAGCACCTTTGGCGGGACAGGTAATCAGCCCCAGCATTTT
NA	NA	TRBV11-2	TRBJ2-1	CASSLVSGGGYNEQFF	TGTGCCAGCAGCTTAGTGTCCGGGGGCGGCTACAATGAGCAGTTCTTC
NA	NA	TRBV6-5	TRBJ1-4	CASRGNEKLFF	TGTGCCAGCAGGGGGAATGAAAAACTGTTTTTT
NA	NA	TRBV6-5	TRBJ1-6	CATSLTEAGNSPLHF	TGTGCCACCTCGCTGACCGAAGCGGGGAATTCACCCCTCCACTTT
once	TRBD2	TRBV11-2	TRBJ2-3	CASSSGTSGGADTQYF	TGTGCCAGCAGCTCGGGGACTAGCGGGGGGGCAGATACGCAGTATTTT
NA	NA	TRBV12-3/TRBV12-4	TRBJ1-4	CASSLNNEKLFF	TGTGCCAGCAGCCTCAATAATGAAAAACTGTTTTTT
NA	TRBD1	TRBV28	TRBJ2-5	CASIPGTGRQETQYF	TGTGCCAGCATTCCTGGGACAGGGAGGCAAGAGACCCAGTACTTC
few	NA	TRBV5-5	TRBJ1-4	CASSARAGESEKLFF	TGTGCCAGCAGCGCCCGGGCAGGGGAAAGTGAAAAACTGTTTTTT
NA	TRBD1	TRBV12-3/TRBV12-4	TRBJ1-2	CASSTGTARGYTF	TGTGCCAGCAGCACCGGGACAGCGCGGGGCTACACCTTC
NA	NA	TRBV6-6	TRBJ2-5	CAGSRGNQETQYF	TGTGCCGGCTCGAGAGGGAACCAAGAGACCCAGTACTTC
NA	NA	TRBV6-5	TRBJ1-1	CASSYSSVQVTEAFF	TGTGCCAGCAGTTACTCGAGTGTCCAGGTGACTGAAGCTTTCTTT
once	TRBD2	TRBV5-1	TRBJ2-2	CASSLVLTSGGAGELFF	TGCGCCAGCAGCTTGGTTCTCACTAGCGGGGGTGCCGGGGAGCTGTTTTTT
NA	NA	TRBV27	TRBJ1-1	CASSSQTTNTEAFF	TGTGCCAGCAGTAGCCAAACTACGAACACTGAAGCTTTCTTT
NA	TRBD1	TRBV18	TRBJ1-1	CASSPLQGAGTEAFF	TGTGCCAGCTCACCGTTGCAGGGGGCAGGAACTGAAGCTTTCTTT
few	TRBD1	TRBV29-1	TRBJ2-5	CSVEGTVQETQYF	TGCAGCGTTGAGGGGACAGTCCAAGAGACCCAGTACTTC
NA	NA	TRBV12-3/TRBV12-4	TRBJ1-6	CASSWDPNGALHF	TGTGCCAGCAGTTGGGACCCCAATGGGGCCCTCCACTTT
NA	NA	TRBV4-1	TRBJ2-1	CASSQSRVQNNEQFF	TGCGCCAGCAGCCAATCCAGGGTCCAAAACAATGAGCAGTTCTTC
NA	NA	TRBV19	TRBJ1-5	CASSKGPREPQHF	TGTGCCAGTAGTAAGGGACCCCGGGAGCCCCAGCATTTT
NA	TRBD2	TRBV6-5	TRBJ2-1	CASTLAGGPYNEQFF	TGTGCCAGCACCTTAGCGGGGGGCCCCTACAATGAGCAGTTCTTC
NA	TRBD1	TRBV9	TRBJ1-2	CASSNDRDRGYTF	TGTGCCAGCAGCAACGACAGGGATCGGGGCTACACCTTC
NA	NA	TRBV20-1	TRBJ1-1	CSGRENTEAFF	TGCAGTGGACGGGAGAACACTGAAGCTTTCTTT
few	TRBD1	TRBV6-1	TRBJ1-5	CASRTTGVDQPQHF	TGTGCCAGCAGGACCACAGGGGTGGATCAGCCCCAGCATTTT
NA	NA	TRBV3-1/TRBV3-2	TRBJ1-5	CASSQFAGQPQHF	TGTGCCAGCAGCCAGTTCGCTGGGCAGCCCCAGCATTTT
NA	TRBD1	TRBV19	TRBJ1-2	CASSISPTGVYGYTF	TGTGCCAGTAGTATTTCCCCAACAGGGGTCTATGGCTACACCTTC
NA	NA	TRBV6-5	TRBJ1-1	CASTQANAAFF	TGTGCCAGCACACAGGCCAACGCGGCTTTCTTT
NA	NA	TRBV7-2	TRBJ2-5	CASNLQFQETQYF	TGTGCCAGCAACTTACAGTTCCAAGAGACCCAGTACTTC
NA	TRBD2	TRBV28	TRBJ2-7	CASSLYYQGSGGAYEQYF	TGTGCCAGCAGTTTATATTACCAGGGTAGCGGGGGTGCCTACGAGCAGTACTTC
NA	TRBD1	TRBV25-1	TRBJ1-1	CASSENRGNTEAFF	TGTGCCAGCAGTGAGAACAGGGGGAACACTGAAGCTTTCTTT
NA	TRBD1	TRBV28	TRBJ2-6	CASSSGQGADGANVLTF	TGTGCCAGCAGTTCGGGACAGGGGGCTGATGGGGCCAACGTCCTGACTTTC
NA	TRBD1	TRBV4-2	TRBJ1-1	CASSQGQGVIADLPNTEAFF	TGTGCCAGCAGCCAAGGACAGGGGGTTATTGCAGACCTTCCGAACACTGAAGCTTTCTTT
NA	NA	TRBV14	TRBJ2-2	CASSQERTGNTGELFF	TGTGCCAGCAGCCAAGAACGGACGGGAAACACCGGGGAGCTGTTTTTT